This T cell receptor beta chain was sequenced for a study of T-cell reconstitution after alpha-beta-depleted transplantation in children. V lost 0 bases and J 2 bases, leaving 5 bases between the germline ends. There are 12 residues in the CDR3. CDR1 and CDR2 (germline): SQVTM, ANQGSEA. This clonotype was seen only a few times. The authors prepared the TCRbeta library with unique molecular identifiers. TCRdb used MiXCR to reprocess the PCR reads, holding one entry per CDR3 protein. This sample has 250,000 to 350,000 distinct CDR3 sequences; more than 9% occur once, and the top ten carry 10%. This chain uses TRBV29-1 with TRBJ2-7, with D possibly TRBD1 on 5 matching bases. The specimen comprised PBMCs from the stem cell graft donor, sampled from the stem cell graft. This receptor was obtained from a human donor who donated a stem cell graft to a child with SCID. CDR3 residues: CSVEDRAYEQYF. The DNA for the CDR3 is TGCAGCGTTGAAGACAGGGCCTACGAGCAGTACTTC.